This TCR beta chain was recorded in a study of cytomegalovirus exposure and HLA in healthy donors (dated by TCRdb to about 2017). General notes on the study: An earlier analysis of some 550 of the donors reported more than 250 Gb of sequence data and some 120 million unique TCR beta sequences from about 200 million T cells. Around 320 gigabases of sequencing data and 70 million to 100 million unique TCR sequences were included in an early release covering under 650 HLA-typed donors. The genetic ancestry cluster associated with self-reported Caucasian donors included 81% of the roughly 400 genotyped donors. The aim of the study was to test whether cataloging public T cell receptors could identify signatures of past pathogen exposure. The T cell repertoires of 666 subjects were profiled by immunosequencing and related to cytomegalovirus serostatus. In addition to the first cohort of hundreds of subjects, a separate validation cohort of 120 different subjects was used. High-throughput TCR immunosequencing, statistical association of individual TCRs with disease status, and machine learning were combined to predict cytomegalovirus infection status. To study patterns of TCR occurrence, a later analysis re-analyzed previously published TCR beta repertoires from 700 or so donors and added high-resolution HLA genotyping. Rather than using new phenotypic data, the later analysis identified candidate immune exposures from TCR beta sequences and from how often those sequences occurred across donors. In an earlier analysis of roughly 600 of the donors, high-throughput TCR beta sequencing was used to judge whether each TCR beta V gene segment behaved as functional or pseudogenic. Donor age, sex, ethnicity and CMV serostatus were compiled alongside the repertoire data. In a later genetic analysis, genome-wide SNP genotypes for about three fifths of the roughly 670 donors were used, and that subset was treated as a discovery cohort. All discovery cohort repertoires had been generated on a single sequencing platform. Both class I and class II loci were covered by HLA typing, at four-digit resolution. Typing coverage differed by locus: A, B, C, DRB1 and DQB1 were typed in about 629-640 donors, DQA1 in about 560, DPA1 in over 600, and DPB1 in about 450. Roughly 5 DR-DQ haplotypes were treated as single units for association and clustering because of strong linkage in the cohort. Across around 400 genotyped donors of the cohort, an average of roughly 250,000 unique TCR beta nucleotide sequences per donor were sequenced, and approximately 17% of those sequences were non-productive.

General study outcomes and caveats: In a later analysis, TCR association rates were found to vary across HLA loci, with the most associated TCRs seen for DRB1 alleles and the fewest for HLA-C alleles. A later analysis reported that several top co-occurrence clusters appeared linked to parvovirus B19, influenza, CMV and Epstein-Barr virus. Presence/absence analyses assumed roughly uniform sequencing depth across donors, an assumption that may not hold. A cluster of highly shared sequence variants was judged likely to be a technical artifact of the sequencing pipeline. In a later genetic analysis, a missense DCLRE1C variant was associated with V-gene and J-gene trimming of TCR beta chains, and the association was replicated in an independent cohort. In a later analysis, HLA-associated TCR beta chains were found to be more clonally expanded and to have lower generation probabilities than equally common non-associated chains. In the study, 150 to 200 TCR beta chains were listed as associated with cytomegalovirus. Assigning TCR associations to individual alleles was difficult when HLA alleles, especially DR and DQ, strongly co-occurred. Because HLA typing was missing for some donors at each locus, association tests included only the typed subset. At a false discovery rate of 0.05, a later analysis linked around 17,000 TCR beta sequences to specific HLA alleles. About 17 rarely observed V segments, including chromosome 9 orphons, were excluded from the earlier analysis of about 610 of the donors because counts were too low. The cohort was sequenced for TCR beta chains only, and without alpha or paired-chain data the features that could be detected were limited. According to the authors, the approach could potentially be generalized to other disease states and immunological phenotypes. Correlated functional status among segregating V segments might reflect linkage disequilibrium, but an unknown experimental factor could not be ruled out. The classifier was reported to diagnose cytomegalovirus status with high specificity and sensitivity in both the original and validation cohorts. Some IMGT-functional V segments, including TRBV6-2 and TRBV6-3, could not be distinguished by the 87-base-pair reads and were therefore excluded. Most TCR sequences were seen in very few donors, while some public TCRs were found in many individuals. Compared with the approximately 600-donor mean, donors in an Asian-associated ancestry cluster had fewer N-insertions in productive TCRs, according to a later genetic analysis. According to a later analysis, most CMV-associated TCR beta chains appeared to be HLA-restricted, and the HLA associations seemed to be driven largely by CMV exposure. Three of the identified cytomegalovirus-associated TCR beta chains were confirmed in vitro to be specific for cytomegalovirus antigens. A further reported finding was that TCR beta sequences accurately predicted the HLA-A and HLA-B alleles for most subjects in the first cohort. Immune exposure information for the cohort was limited to CMV serostatus. An earlier analysis of around 600 of the donors showed that most TCR beta V segments appeared in productive rearrangements either about 87% or about 30% of the time, which broadly matched IMGT annotations.

The cysteine opens and the phenylalanine closes a CDR3 of 14 amino acids. Just CDR3 DNA is preserved here, 42 bases in frame from base 1. Compared with germline, V lacks 5 bases and J lacks 4 bases; bases without a gene match: 7. From the germline V gene (reference sequence), CDR1 is SEHNR and CDR2 is FQNEAQ. In total, approximately 690 healthy bone marrow donors made up the cohort. At the time of sampling, every cohort member was nominally healthy, though immune exposures that went unrecorded were likely present. The donor was CMV seronegative and belonged to the group of over 350 seronegative cohort members. Every donor gave a peripheral blood sample, and the peripheral blood mononuclear cells from that sample were used for TCR beta sequencing. Genomic DNA extraction from the blood cell samples was performed with the Qiagen DNeasy Blood Extraction Kit. Points on this clone: The specificity of this receptor is unknown. It has no much larger one-base neighbor in the sample; base qualities were not kept.

Library generation was performed with the immunoSEQ multiplex PCR assay. For the multiplex PCR, a mixture combining 60 forward primers for TCR Vbeta segments and 13 reverse primers for TCR Jbeta segments was used. The CDR3 region of rearranged TCR beta genes was amplified from genomic DNA with a multiplex PCR assay. Amplified TCR beta libraries were sequenced as 87-base-pair reads on the Illumina HiSeq System. The original methods were these. A later analysis tallied about 77 million unique TCR beta chains across the 666 repertoires, and 10 million to 11 million of those chains were shared by two or more donors. A nearest-neighbor algorithm error-corrected the raw reads and collapsed the reads into unique sequences, merging closely related sequences to remove PCR and sequencing errors. V, D and J gene segments were assigned by aligning CDR3 sequences to IMGT reference sequences. For a sequence to be retained, at least a six-nucleotide match to both a V gene segment and a J gene segment was required. Rearrangements were classified as productive when the CDR3 lacked stop codons and remained in frame with V and J, and all other rearrangements were classified as non-productive. CDR3 was defined according to IMGT convention as the region running from the second conserved V-encoded cysteine to the conserved J-encoded phenylalanine. In an earlier analysis of more than 550 of the donors, sequences lacking an unambiguous match to a single V gene segment were excluded. An earlier analysis of a few hundred of the donors called V segments functional above 56.7% productive rearrangements and segregating when the between-donor standard deviation exceeded 5%. A statistical classification framework was built for diagnosing cytomegalovirus status from the catalog of TCR beta chain sequences. A later analysis assigned V and J genes by comparing TCR nucleotide sequences with IMGT/GENE-DB human TR gene sequences. In a later analysis, CDR3 sequences and most-parsimonious VDJ recombination scenarios were assigned using the TCRdist pipeline. In a later analysis, every TCR beta chain was defined by the combination of its CDR3 amino acid sequence and its V-gene family, and reads without a unique V-gene family were dropped. In a later analysis, 450 to 600 highly shared, low-generation-probability nucleotide sequences were removed to address suspected cross-contamination and a sequencing artifact. For each public chain, a later analysis derived a clonal expansion index from normalized ranks of inferred template counts within each repertoire. Generation probabilities in a later analysis came from a VDJ recombination model fitted to out-of-frame rearrangements, and those results were checked against IGoR. A later analysis scored TCR-TCR, TCR-HLA and TCR-CMV co-occurrence with hypergeometric tests, applying a repertoire-size bias correction to TCR pairs. In a later analysis, false discovery rates were estimated by permuting HLA or CMV assignments 20 times. A later analysis grouped co-occurring TCRs with DBSCAN, adding TCRdist sequence similarity when clustering within HLA-allele-positive subsets. Co-occurrence clustering excluded repertoires with fewer than 30,000 or more than 120,000 public chains, plus five with anomalous nucleotide sharing. TCRdb holds this immuneACCESS table with in-frame rearrangements only. Some clones are missing; in checked studies, unresolved V genes explain under half, and the rest has no known cause. V, J and clone size were drawn from that table, and D and trimming were deduced from the DNA. The sample table holds about 200,000 clones, of which 75% to 90% were seen once. Around 0.3% of the sample is taken by the ten largest.

Sequencing input: PBMCs. The TCR originated in a woman in her twenties or thirties in good health and CMV-seronegative. The chain is assembled from TRBV7-9 and TRBJ1-1; 7 bases in between match TRBD1. The CDR3 has the sequence CASSPRGPGTEAFF. The nucleotide sequence is given as TGTGCCAGCAGCCCAAGGGGGCCGGGCACTGAAGCTTTCTTT.